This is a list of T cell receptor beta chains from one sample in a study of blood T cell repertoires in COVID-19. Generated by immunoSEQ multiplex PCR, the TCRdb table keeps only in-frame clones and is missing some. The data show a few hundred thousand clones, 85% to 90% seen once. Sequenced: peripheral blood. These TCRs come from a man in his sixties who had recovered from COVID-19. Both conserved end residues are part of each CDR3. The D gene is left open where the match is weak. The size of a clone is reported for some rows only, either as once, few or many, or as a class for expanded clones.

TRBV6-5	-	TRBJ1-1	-	TGTGCCAGCAGACAGGGAACTGAAGCTTTCTTT	CASRQGTEAFF
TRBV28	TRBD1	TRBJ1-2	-	TGTGCCAGCAGTATGCAGGGGGGAGGTAACTATGGCTACACCTTC	CASSMQGGGNYGYTF
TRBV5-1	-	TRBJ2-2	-	TGCGCCAGCAGCGCGGGAACTACCACCGGGGAGCTGTTTTTT	CASSAGTTTGELFF
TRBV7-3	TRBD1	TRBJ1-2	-	TGTGCCAGCGCCTCGGACAGGGGGACAGGGGGCTACACCTTC	CASASDRGTGGYTF
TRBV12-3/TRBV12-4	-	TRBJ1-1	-	TGTGCCAGCAGGCGACAGGACAACACTGAAGCTTTCTTT	CASRRQDNTEAFF
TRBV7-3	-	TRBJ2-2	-	TGTGCCAGCAGCTTAGACAGCCACGGGTTCAACACCGGGGAGCTGTTTTTT	CASSLDSHGFNTGELFF
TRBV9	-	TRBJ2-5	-	TGTGCCAGCAGCGCCTCGGTCGGGACTTTTGGAGAGACCCAGCACTTC	CASSASVGTFGETQHF
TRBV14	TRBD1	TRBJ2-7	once	TGTGCCAGCAGCCAAGATTTAGGGGGCACCTACGAGCAGTACTTC	CASSQDLGGTYEQYF
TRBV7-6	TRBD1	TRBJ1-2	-	TGTGCCAGCAGTGGGACAGCCTATGGCTACACCTTC	CASSGTAYGYTF
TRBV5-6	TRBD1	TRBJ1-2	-	TGTGCCAGCAGGACGGACAGGTGGCTCTATGGCTACACCTTC	CASRTDRWLYGYTF
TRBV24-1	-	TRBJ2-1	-	TGTGCCACCGGACTATACAATGAGCAGTTCTTC	CATGLYNEQFF
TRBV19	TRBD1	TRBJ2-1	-	TGTGCCAGTAGTAGGGACAGGGGCCACAACAATGAGCAGTTCTTC	CASSRDRGHNNEQFF
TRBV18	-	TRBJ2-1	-	TGTGCCATCGCGACAGCCAACAATGAGCAGTTCTTC	CAIATANNEQFF
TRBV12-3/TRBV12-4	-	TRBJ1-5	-	TGTGCCAGCGTCCCACCCGCGGGTCAGCCCCAGCATTTT	CASVPPAGQPQHF
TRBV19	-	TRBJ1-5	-	TGTGCCAGTGCTCCAGGGTTCGGTCAGCCCCAGCATTTT	CASAPGFGQPQHF
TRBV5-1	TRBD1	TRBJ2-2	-	TGCGCCAGCAGCCAGGGACAGGGGACCGGGGAGCTGTTTTTT	CASSQGQGTGELFF
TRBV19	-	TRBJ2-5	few	TGTGCCAGTAGTATAGATCAGGGTGGGCCCGCGACCCAGTACTTC	CASSIDQGGPATQYF
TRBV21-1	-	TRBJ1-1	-	TGTGCCAGCAGCCGCAAGAGGGACAGGGTGATTGAAGCTTTCTTT	CASSRKRDRVIEAFF
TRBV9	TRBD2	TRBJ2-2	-	TGTGCCAGCAGCACCTCTAGCGGGGTCAACACCGGGGAGCTGTTTTTT	CASSTSSGVNTGELFF
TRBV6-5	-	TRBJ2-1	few	TGTGCCAGCAGTTACGCGGCCCCGAATGAGCAGTTCTTC	CASSYAAPNEQFF
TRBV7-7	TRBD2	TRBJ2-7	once	TGTGCCAGCAGCGCTACAGCTAGCGGGAGTAGAGACGAGCAGTACTTC	CASSATASGSRDEQYF
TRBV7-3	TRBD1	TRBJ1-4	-	TGTGCCAGCAGCTTAACGGGCAGGGGCAGGGGGTTTTATACGGAAAAACTGTTTTTT	CASSLTGRGRGFYTEKLFF
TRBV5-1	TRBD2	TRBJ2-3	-	TGCGCCAGCAGGATAGGGACTAGCGGGAACACAGATACGCAGTATTTT	CASRIGTSGNTDTQYF
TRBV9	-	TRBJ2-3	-	TGTGCCAGCAGCCCGGGGACCTCGGAGGGTGATACGCAGTATTTT	CASSPGTSEGDTQYF
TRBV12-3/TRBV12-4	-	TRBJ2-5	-	TGTGCCAGCAACAACGACTTCCAAGAGACCCAGTACTTC	CASNNDFQETQYF
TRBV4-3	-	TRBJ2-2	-	TGCGCCAGCAGCCCATACGGGACACGGGATAACACCGGGGAGCTGTTTTTT	CASSPYGTRDNTGELFF
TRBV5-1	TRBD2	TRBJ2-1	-	TGCGCCAGCAGCAATACCGGGACTAGCGGGAGCTGGCAGTTCTTC	CASSNTGTSGSWQFF
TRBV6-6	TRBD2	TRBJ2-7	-	TGTGCCAGCAGTTACTCGACTAGCGGGAGTATGTACGAGCAGTACTTC	CASSYSTSGSMYEQYF
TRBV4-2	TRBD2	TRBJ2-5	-	TGTGCCAGCAGCCAAGCGGAAACTAGCGGACAAGAGACCCAGTACTTC	CASSQAETSGQETQYF
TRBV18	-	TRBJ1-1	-	TGTGCCAGCTCACCACGTCGGGGATCAGCTTTCTTT	CASSPRRGSAFF
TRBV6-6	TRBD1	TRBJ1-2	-	TGTGCCAGCAGTCGATCCGGACAGGCAACCTATGGCTACACCTTC	CASSRSGQATYGYTF
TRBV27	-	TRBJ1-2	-	TGTGCCAGCAGACTATCCCAACAGGGTCTCTATGGCTACACCTTC	CASRLSQQGLYGYTF
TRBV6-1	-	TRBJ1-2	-	TGTGCCAGCAGTGATTTTCCGGGAAATAGCTATGGCTACACCTTC	CASSDFPGNSYGYTF
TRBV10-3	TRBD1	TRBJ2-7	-	TGTGCCATCAGGTCAACAGGGGAGAGCTCCTACGAGCAGTACTTC	CAIRSTGESSYEQYF
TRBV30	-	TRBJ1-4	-	TGTGCCTGGAGTTTCGACGGGGAAAAACTGTTTTTT	CAWSFDGEKLFF
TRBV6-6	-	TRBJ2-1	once	TGTGCCAGCAGTTCGGCGCGGACCTACAATGAGCAGTTCTTC	CASSSARTYNEQFF
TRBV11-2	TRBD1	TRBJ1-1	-	TGTGCCAGCAGCTCGGACAGGGGAGGGGAGACTTTCTTT	CASSSDRGGETFF
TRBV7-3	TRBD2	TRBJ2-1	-	TGTGCCAGCAGCTTAATTGGACTAGCGGGTGACAATGAGCAGTTCTTC	CASSLIGLAGDNEQFF
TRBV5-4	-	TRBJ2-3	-	TGTGCCAGCAGCGGGGCACTGGCGGGGACAGATACGCAGTATTTT	CASSGALAGTDTQYF
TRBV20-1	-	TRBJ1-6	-	TGCAGTGCAACGCCGGATTCACCCCTCCACTTT	CSATPDSPLHF
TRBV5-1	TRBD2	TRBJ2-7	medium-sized	TGCGCCAGCAGCTGGGGACTAGCGGGGGGGCCCCCCCACGAGCAGTACTTC	CASSWGLAGGPPHEQYF
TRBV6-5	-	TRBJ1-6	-	TGTGCCAGCAGTTACTTGACAGTAGAGTCACCCCTCCACTTT	CASSYLTVESPLHF
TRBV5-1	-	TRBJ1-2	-	TGCGCCAGCAGCTTGGGCCACAGGGTTGATGGCTACACCTTC	CASSLGHRVDGYTF
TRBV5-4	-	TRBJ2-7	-	TGTGCCAGCAGCTTGGGTAGTGGGGCTGGTTTCGAGCAGTACTTC	CASSLGSGAGFEQYF
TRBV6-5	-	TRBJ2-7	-	TGTGCCAGCGGGTCCAGCACAGACTACGAGCAGTACTTC	CASGSSTDYEQYF
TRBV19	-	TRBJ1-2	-	TGTGCCAGTACTCCGGAGACTAACTATGGCTACACCTTC	CASTPETNYGYTF
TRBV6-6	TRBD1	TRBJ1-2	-	TGTGCCAGCAGTTACTTACAACAGGGGATCTATGGCTACACCTTC	CASSYLQQGIYGYTF
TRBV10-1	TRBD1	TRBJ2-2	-	TGCGCCAGCAGCTCGGGACAGGTCACCGGGGAGCTGTTTTTT	CASSSGQVTGELFF
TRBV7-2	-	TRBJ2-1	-	TGTGCCAGCAGTCGGAGGAGTGGAACCAATGAGCAGTTCTTC	CASSRRSGTNEQFF
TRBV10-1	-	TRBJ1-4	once	TGCGCCAGCAGTGAGGAGGGAACTAATGAAAAACTGTTTTTT	CASSEEGTNEKLFF
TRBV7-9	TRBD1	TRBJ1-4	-	TGTGCCAGCAGCTTAGACAGGGGAAGCGAAAAACTGTTTTTT	CASSLDRGSEKLFF
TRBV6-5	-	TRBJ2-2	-	TGTGCCAGCAGGCGCACCGGGGAGCTGTTTTTT	CASRRTGELFF
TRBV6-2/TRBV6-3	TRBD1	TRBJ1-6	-	TGTGCCAGCAGTTACCGGACAGGCAGGTCACCCCTCCACTTT	CASSYRTGRSPLHF
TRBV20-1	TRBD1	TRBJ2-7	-	TGCAGTGCCAGTGGGACAGGCAATTCTTGGGCCTACGAGCAGTACTTC	CSASGTGNSWAYEQYF
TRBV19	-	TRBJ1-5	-	TGTGCCAGTAGTACGGCAGCCAGGGGCAATCAGCCCCAGCATTTT	CASSTAARGNQPQHF
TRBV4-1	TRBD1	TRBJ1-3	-	TGCGCCAGCAGCCTATCCCCGGGACAGGACGCGTCGACATCTGGAAACACCATATATTTT	CASSLSPGQDASTSGNTIYF
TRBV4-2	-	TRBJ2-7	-	TGTGCCAGCAGCCACGCCGGGGACGAGCAGTACTTC	CASSHAGDEQYF
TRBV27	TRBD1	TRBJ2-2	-	TGTGCCAGCAGTAGACAGGGGGTGGGCGGGGAGCTGTTTTTT	CASSRQGVGGELFF
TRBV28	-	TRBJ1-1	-	TGTGCCAGCAGCGGCGGGGGGTTGAACACTGAAGCTTTCTTT	CASSGGGLNTEAFF